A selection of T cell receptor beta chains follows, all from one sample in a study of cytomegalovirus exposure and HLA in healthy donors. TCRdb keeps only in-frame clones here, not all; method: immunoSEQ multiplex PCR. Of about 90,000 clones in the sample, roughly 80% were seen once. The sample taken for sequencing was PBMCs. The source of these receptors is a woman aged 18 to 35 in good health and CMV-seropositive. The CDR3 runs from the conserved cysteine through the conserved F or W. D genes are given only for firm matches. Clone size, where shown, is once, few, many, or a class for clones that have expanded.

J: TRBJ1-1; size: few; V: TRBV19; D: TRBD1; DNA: TGTGCCAGTAGTGAGACAGGGGGTACGGCTGAAGCTTTCTTT; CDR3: CASSETGGTAEAFF
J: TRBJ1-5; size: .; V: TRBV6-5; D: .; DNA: TGTGCCAGCAGTTACAGCTGGGAGCAGCCCCAGCATTTT; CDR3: CASSYSWEQPQHF
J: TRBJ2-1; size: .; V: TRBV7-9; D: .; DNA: TGTGCCAGCAGCTTAGAGACTGTTGGAGATGAGCAGTTCTTC; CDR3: CASSLETVGDEQFF
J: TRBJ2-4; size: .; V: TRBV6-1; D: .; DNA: TGTGCCAGCAGTGAAGCGCTTCTAACAGGGCGAAACATTCAGTACTTC; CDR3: CASSEALLTGRNIQYF
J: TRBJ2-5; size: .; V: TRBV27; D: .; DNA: TGTGCCAGCAGGGAGAGGCACCTGCAAGAGACCCAGTACTTC; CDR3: CASRERHLQETQYF
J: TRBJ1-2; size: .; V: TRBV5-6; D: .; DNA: TGTGCCAGCAGCTTGCGTGACAGCACCTTCTATGGCTACACCTTC; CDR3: CASSLRDSTFYGYTF
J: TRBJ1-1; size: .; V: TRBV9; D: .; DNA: TGTGCCAGCAACCAGGGAGGGCGCGCTGAAGCTTTCTTT; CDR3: CASNQGGRAEAFF
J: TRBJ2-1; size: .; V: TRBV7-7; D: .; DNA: TGTGCCAGCAGCTTAGCTGAGGCCGATGAGCAGTTCTTC; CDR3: CASSLAEADEQFF
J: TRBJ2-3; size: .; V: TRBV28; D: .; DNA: TGTGCCAGCAGCCTAACAGGGGGTTGGCGGGGGCCACCAGTCACAGATACGCAGTATTTT; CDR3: CASSLTGGWRGPPVTDTQYF
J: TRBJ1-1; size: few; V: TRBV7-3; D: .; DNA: TGTGCCAGCAGCTTAAGCGGTCTGACGAACACTGAAGCTTTCTTT; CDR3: CASSLSGLTNTEAFF
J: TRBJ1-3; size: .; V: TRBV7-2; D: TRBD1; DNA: TGTGCCAGCAGTCGAACAGGGGGTCTAGACACCATATATTTT; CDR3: CASSRTGGLDTIYF
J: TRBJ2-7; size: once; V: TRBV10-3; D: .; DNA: TGTGCCATCAGTGAGATCTGGAGAGGGCGGGGGCCGGAGACGGGGCAGTACTTC; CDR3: CAISEIWRGRGPETGQYF
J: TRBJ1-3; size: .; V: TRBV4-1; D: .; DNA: TGCGCCAGCAGCCAAGATCCGGGTTCTGGAAACACCATATATTTT; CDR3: CASSQDPGSGNTIYF
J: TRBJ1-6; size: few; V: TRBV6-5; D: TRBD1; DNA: TGTGCCAGCACCGTGACAGGGCATCGGTCACCCCTCCACTTT; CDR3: CASTVTGHRSPLHF
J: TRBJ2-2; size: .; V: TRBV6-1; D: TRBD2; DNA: TGTGCCAGCGGGGACTACAACACCGGGGAGCTGTTTTTT; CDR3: CASGDYNTGELFF